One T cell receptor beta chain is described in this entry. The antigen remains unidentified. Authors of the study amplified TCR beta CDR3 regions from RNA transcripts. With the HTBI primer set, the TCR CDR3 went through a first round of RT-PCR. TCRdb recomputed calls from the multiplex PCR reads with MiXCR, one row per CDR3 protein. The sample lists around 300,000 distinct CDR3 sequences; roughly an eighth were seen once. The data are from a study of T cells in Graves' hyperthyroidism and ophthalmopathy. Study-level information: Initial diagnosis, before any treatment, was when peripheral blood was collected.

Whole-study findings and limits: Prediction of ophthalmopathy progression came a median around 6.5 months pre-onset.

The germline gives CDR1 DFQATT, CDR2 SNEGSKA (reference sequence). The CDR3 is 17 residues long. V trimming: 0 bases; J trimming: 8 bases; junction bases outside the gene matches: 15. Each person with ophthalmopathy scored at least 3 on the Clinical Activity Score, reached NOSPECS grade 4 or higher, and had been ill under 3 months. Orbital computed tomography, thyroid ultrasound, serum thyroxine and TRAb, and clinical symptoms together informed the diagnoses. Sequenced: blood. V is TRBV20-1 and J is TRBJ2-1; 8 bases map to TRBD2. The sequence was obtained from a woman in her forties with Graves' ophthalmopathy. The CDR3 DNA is TGCAGTGCTAGAGATTACAAGGAAGCGGGGGTATTTCATGAGCAGTTCTTC. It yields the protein CSARDYKEAGVFHEQFF.